This T cell receptor (beta chain) was obtained from a study of T cells in Graves' hyperthyroidism and ophthalmopathy. When ophthalmopathy did not progress within 18 months, Graves' hyperthyroidism was considered stable. Extraction of PBMCs used roughly 10 ml of fresh peripheral blood. Remarks on this clonotype: Its cognate antigen is unknown.

Study outcomes and limitations: Blood also held most thyroid clonotypes expanded beyond 0.001.

Amplification targeted TCR beta CDR3 regions from RNA transcripts. Using the HTBI primer set, a first-round RT-PCR was run on the TCR CDR3. In TCRdb, the multiplex PCR reads were re-called with MiXCR into one record per CDR3 protein. The sample has under 650,000 distinct CDR3 sequences; around 15% are singletons. The germline V gene encodes CDR1 SGHRS and CDR2 YFSETQ. This CDR3 is built from 15 residues. V lost 1 base and J lost 9; bases outside the gene matches: 6. Sample: blood. This clonotype was sampled from a woman aged 30 to 39 with Graves' hyperthyroidism. The chain links TRBV5-1 to TRBJ2-1, with 11 nucleotides matching TRBD2. In DNA, the CDR3 is TGCGCCAGCAGCTTGACTAGCGGGAGTGAGAGTGAGCAGTTCTTC. Translating it yields CASSLTSGSESEQFF.